This T cell receptor (beta chain) was profiled in a study of sequential checkpoint blockade in melanoma (dated by TCRdb to about 2019). Looking at the study overall: In a 1:1 randomization, patients received either first-line nivolumab then ipilimumab (arm A) or ipilimumab then nivolumab (arm B). For 20 or so patients, matched tumor biopsies were taken both before treatment and at week 13, after single-agent nivolumab (arm A) or ipilimumab (arm B). DNA from 75 to 100 melanoma tumor samples collected before treatment underwent TCRbeta immunosequencing. Both trial sequences were followed by maintenance nivolumab. About 76% of the matched pre- and post-treatment tumor biopsy pairs came from the same lesion.

The full study reports these points: Clinical benefit was about 30 times more likely to be achieved by patients whose tumor T-cell fraction and clonality increased by week 13. Within-arm analyses of tumor T-cell fraction were constrained by small sample sizes and reduced statistical power. Among patients in the nivolumab-first arm (arm A), tumor TIL clonality before treatment was associated with response (P = .04). Larger, independent patient cohorts are needed to validate the response-prediction model that combines TCR metrics and mutation burden. Tumor T-cell fraction and clonality were correlated with PD-L1 staining and CD8+ T-cell counts, but not with mutational load.

According to the germline V gene, CDR1 reads MNHGY and CDR2 reads SAAAGT. V loses 2 bases, J loses 2 bases, and the germline ends lie 9 bases apart. The CDR3 holds 14 amino acids from the cysteine to the phenylalanine. Of all the DNA, just the CDR3 is kept, 42 bases in frame from base 1. TCRbeta CDR3 regions were immunosequenced from genomic DNA with the immunoSEQ Assay. Before high-throughput sequencing, the genomic DNA was amplified using bias-controlled multiplex PCR. Processing in the source paper ran as follows. To quantify the absolute abundance of each unique TCRbeta CDR3 region, the sequences were collapsed and filtered. Clonality, defined as 1 minus Pielou's evenness, was calculated using only productive rearrangements. Tumor T-cell fraction was computed by normalizing TCRbeta template counts to usable DNA, estimated from several housekeeping genes. A previously published method was used to identify clones whose frequencies were significantly greater in on-treatment samples than in baseline samples. TCRdb carries this immuneACCESS record with in-frame sequences only. Its versions omit some clonotypes, under half of them owing to an unresolved V gene in the studies checked, with the rest unexplained. Clone size and V and J calls were adopted from that table, with D and trimming inferred from the DNA. For this sample the table gives 3,500 to 5,000 clones, of which approximately 21% were detected only once. Jointly, the top ten make up roughly 4% of the sample.

With regard to this clone: Its recognized antigen is unknown. Base qualities are not at hand, and no much larger clone is one base apart.

The treatment or condition label of this sample denotes: randomized to nivolumab then ipilimumab (arm A) or the reverse (arm B). None of the trial patients had been given prior DNA-damaging chemotherapy. The samples were obtained from melanoma patients enrolled in CheckMate 064, an open-label, randomized phase II trial testing sequential checkpoint blockade. Genomic DNA from formalin-fixed paraffin-embedded (FFPE) tissue samples served as the input for tumor TCR sequencing. The clonotype comes from a human donor with melanoma. The starting material was tumor tissue (inferred from file names), obtained from a patient given nivolumab and ipilimumab in sequence. The chain is made from TRBV6-8 and TRBJ1-1, with the D segment identity uncertain. CDR3 sequence: CASSYTTENTEAFF. The sequenced DNA: TGTGCCAGCAGTTACACGACGGAAAACACTGAAGCTTTCTTT.